This TCR beta chain was sequenced during a study of blood T cells in healthy people across ages. Study as a whole: Through template switching, about one barcoded beta molecule was captured per two T cells, as measured in model experiments. Whole-study findings and limits: Diversity was higher, and naive CD4+ cells more numerous, in long-lived donors than in aged donors. TCR beta diversity tracked closely with naive T cell percentage. Unsorted PBMCs prevented conclusive naive versus antigen-experienced comparison.

Regarding this clonotype: What it binds is unknown.

The use of a sample-barcoded 5' primer and a J-beta primer mix characterized a second PCR of roughly 7 to 11 cycles. Each CDR3 protein is one row after TCRdb ran MiXCR on the 5' RACE reads. The sample carries about 640,000 distinct CDR3 sequences, roughly 41% recorded once. This TCR was recovered from a man aged 80 or over in good health. Sequenced: blood.

The CDR3, as DNA: TGTGCCAGCAGTTTAGCAGGGGGCGGAGGGGCCAACGTCCTGACTTTC. This sequence encodes CASSLAGGGGANVLTF. The chain recombines TRBV28 with TRBJ2-6, with 8 bases fitting TRBD1. The CDR3 spans 16 residues. Germline V lookup: CDR1 MDHEN, CDR2 SYDVKM. V lost 2 bases and J lost 4; bases outside the gene matches: 4.